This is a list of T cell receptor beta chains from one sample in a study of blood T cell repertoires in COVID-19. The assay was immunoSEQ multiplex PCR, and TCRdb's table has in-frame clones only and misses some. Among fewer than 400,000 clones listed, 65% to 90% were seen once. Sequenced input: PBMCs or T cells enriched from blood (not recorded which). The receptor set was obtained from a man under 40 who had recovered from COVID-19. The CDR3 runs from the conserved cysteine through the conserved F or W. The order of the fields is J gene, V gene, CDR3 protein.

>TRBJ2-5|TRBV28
CASSWTGEETQYF
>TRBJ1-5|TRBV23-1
CASSQSPTAQHF
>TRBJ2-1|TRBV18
CASSPRTAGGGYNEQFF
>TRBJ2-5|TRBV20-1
CSWAGVETQYF
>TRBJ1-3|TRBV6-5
CASSYAGPGNTIYF
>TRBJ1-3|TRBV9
CASSATTGGFGNTIYF
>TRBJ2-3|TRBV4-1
CASSLEGSADTQYF
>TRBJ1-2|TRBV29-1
CSVEDLSYGYTF
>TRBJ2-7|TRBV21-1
CASSQPAGSSYEQYF
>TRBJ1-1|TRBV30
CAWTRLGQRNTEAFF
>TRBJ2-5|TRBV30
CAWSAQGIETQYF
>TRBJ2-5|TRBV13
CASSLESTETQYF
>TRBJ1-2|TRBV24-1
CATSDHPGYGYTF
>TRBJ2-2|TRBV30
CAWSLTGSGELFF
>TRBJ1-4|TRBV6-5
CASSSGQGTEKLFF
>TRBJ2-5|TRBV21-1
CASSCSSGRGQETQYF
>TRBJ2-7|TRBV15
CATSSAGHEQYF
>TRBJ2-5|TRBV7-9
CASSLATVVQETQYF
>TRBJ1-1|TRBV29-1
CSVTEGVGGTEAFF
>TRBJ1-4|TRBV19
CASSIRTVSSTNEKLFF
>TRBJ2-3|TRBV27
CASSLWGRGTDTQYF
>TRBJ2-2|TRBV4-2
CASSQDARGEAWELFF
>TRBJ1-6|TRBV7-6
CASSFGQAYNSPLHF
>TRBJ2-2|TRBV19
CASSITGVTGELFF
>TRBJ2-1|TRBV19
CAISQGAEQFF
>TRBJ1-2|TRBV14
CASSQGTFYGYTF
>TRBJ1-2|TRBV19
CASTRRQGGLYGYTF
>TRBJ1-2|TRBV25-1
CASSLPDRAYGYTF
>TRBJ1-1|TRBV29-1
CSTYVGGTEAFF
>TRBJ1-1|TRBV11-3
CASSLGPNTEAFF
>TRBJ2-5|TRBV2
CASSGVGRGQYF
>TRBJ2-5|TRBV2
CASSEFQGWEKTQYF
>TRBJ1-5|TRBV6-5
CASKYSNQPQHF
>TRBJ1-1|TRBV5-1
CASSPDTVNTEAFF
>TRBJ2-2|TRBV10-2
CASRRGANTGELFF
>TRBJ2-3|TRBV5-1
CASRHGSSGYPGDTQYF
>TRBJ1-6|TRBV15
CATSAPRDPNSPLHF
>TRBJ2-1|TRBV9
CASSVMAFSYNEQFF
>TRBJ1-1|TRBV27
CASRKSGQGARNTEAFF
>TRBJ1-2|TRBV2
CASIPAVYGYTF
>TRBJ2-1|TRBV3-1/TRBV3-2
CASSHGQGIHEQFF
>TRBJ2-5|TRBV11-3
CASSLGLAGGETQYF
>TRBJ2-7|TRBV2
CASSAGLQDGSYEQYF
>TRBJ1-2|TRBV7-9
CASSPPDSYGYTF
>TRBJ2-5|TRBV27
CASSGTVYQETQYF
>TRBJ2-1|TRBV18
CASSPTTGAYNEQFF
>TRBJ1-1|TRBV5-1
CASSLYGDTEAFF
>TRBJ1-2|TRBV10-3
CAISEGQAEHYGYTF